What follows describes a single T cell receptor (beta chain). These data belong to a study of T cells in Graves' hyperthyroidism and ophthalmopathy. Study overall: Blood from the periphery was taken at initial diagnosis, before any treatment.

This CDR3 spans 14 amino acids. With 7 bases removed from V and 2 bases from J, the gap between germline ends came to 13 bases. Germline loops: CDR1 LNHDA, CDR2 SQIVND (reference sequence). RNA transcripts yielded amplified TCR beta CDR3 regions. TCR CDR3 regions were first amplified by RT-PCR with HTBI primers. A single record per CDR3 protein comes from TCRdb applying MiXCR to the multiplex PCR reads. Among roughly 350,000 distinct CDR3 sequences listed, roughly an eighth were seen once. Investigators excluded patients with uncontrolled infection, other autoimmune disease, pregnancy or lactation. The chain links TRBV19 to TRBJ2-3, with D perhaps matching TRBD1 (6 bases). The clonotype originates from a woman aged 40 to 50 with Graves' ophthalmopathy. Sequencing was done on a sample of blood. The CDR3 loop is CASTPGQVTDTQYF. The CDR3 DNA is TGTGCCAGTACACCGGGACAAGTCACAGATACGCAGTATTTT.